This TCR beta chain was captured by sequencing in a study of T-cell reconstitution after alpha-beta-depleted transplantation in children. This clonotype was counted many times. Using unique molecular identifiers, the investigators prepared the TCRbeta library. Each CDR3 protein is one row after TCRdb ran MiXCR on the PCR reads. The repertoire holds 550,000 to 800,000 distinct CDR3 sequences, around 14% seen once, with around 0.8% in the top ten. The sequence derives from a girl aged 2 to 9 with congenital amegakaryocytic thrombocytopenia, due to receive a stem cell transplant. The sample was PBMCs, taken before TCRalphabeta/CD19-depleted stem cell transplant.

DNA for the CDR3: TGTGCCAGCAGTTTAGGACTAGACCCAAACAATGAGCAGTTCTTC. It is translated as CASSLGLDPNNEQFF. The gene calls are TRBV12-3 or TRBV12-4 and TRBJ2-1; D may be TRBD2 (6 bases). The CDR3 totals 15 residues. V lost 1 base and J 5 bases, leaving 12 bases between the germline ends.